This T cell receptor (beta chain) is drawn from a study of T cell clusters in autoimmune cytopenias. Across the whole study: Healthy control donors averaged roughly 56 years of age, with a median of roughly 62 years.

TRB was amplified by touch-down multiplex PCR, primer pools A and B combined. Using the multiplex PCR reads, TCRdb records one entry per CDR3 protein without DNA. Recorded for this sample: 6,200 or so distinct CDR3 sequences. The CDR3 length is 13 residues. This clonotype shows up as medium-sized (0.01 to 0.1%) by frequency. TRB was amplified from about 270 ng of peripheral blood genomic DNA per sample. The same sample was also studied in work on T cell repertoires in aging, cancer and after chemotherapy.

The specimen was peripheral blood. This rearrangement joins TRBV12-3 or TRBV12-4 to TRBJ2-1. The origin of this receptor is a human donor in good health. The CDR3 region is CASSFDYYNEQFF.